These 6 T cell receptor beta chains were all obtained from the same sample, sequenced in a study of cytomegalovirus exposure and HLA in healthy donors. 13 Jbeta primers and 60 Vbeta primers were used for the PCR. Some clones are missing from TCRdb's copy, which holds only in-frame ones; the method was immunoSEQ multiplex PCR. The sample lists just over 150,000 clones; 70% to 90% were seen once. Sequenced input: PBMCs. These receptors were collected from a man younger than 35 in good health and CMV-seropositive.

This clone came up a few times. In nucleotides, the CDR3 is TGTGCCTGGGCCCGGGACAGGGGCCGACTGAACACTGAAGCTTTCTTT. Its translation is CAWARDRGRLNTEAFF. The rearrangement joins TRBV30 to TRBJ1-1, with 10 bases fitting TRBD1. The CDR3 runs 16 residues. Germline V CDR1 and CDR2: GTSNPN, SVGIG (reference sequence). After removal of 5 bases from V and 0 bases from J, the junction contained 9 bases not matched to a gene. Drawing the rest from reference TRBV30 and TRBJ1-1, the complete variable domain is SQTIHQWPATLVQPVGSPLSLECTVEGTSNPNLYWYRQAAGRGLQLLFYSVGIGQISSEVPQNLSASRPQDRQFILSSKKLLLSDSGFYLCAWARDRGRLNTEAFFGQGTRLTVV.

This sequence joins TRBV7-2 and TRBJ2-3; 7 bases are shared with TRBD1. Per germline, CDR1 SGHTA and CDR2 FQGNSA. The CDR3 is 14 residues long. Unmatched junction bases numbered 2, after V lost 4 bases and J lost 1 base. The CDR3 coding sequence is TGTGCCAGCAGCTACGACAGGGGCACAGATACGCAGTATTTT. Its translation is CASSYDRGTDTQYF.

This CDR3 is CASSLDRGSKNIQYF. Written as DNA, the CDR3 is TGTGCCAGCAGCCTTGACAGGGGCTCCAAAAACATTCAGTACTTC. The chain is built from TRBV5-4 and TRBJ2-4; 8 bases fit TRBD1. Germline lookup yields CDR1 SGHNT and CDR2 YYREEE (reference sequence). Losses at the gene ends were 4 bases for V and 2 bases for J; bases not matched to a gene: 5. The CDR3 extends over 15 amino acids. Looking up the rest from reference TRBV5-4 and TRBJ2-4 gives the full variable domain: ETGVTQSPTHLIKTRGQQVTLRCSSQSGHNTVSWYQQALGQGPQFIFQYYREEENGRGNFPPRFSGLQFPNYSSELNVNALELDDSALYLCASSLDRGSKNIQYFGAGTRLSVL.

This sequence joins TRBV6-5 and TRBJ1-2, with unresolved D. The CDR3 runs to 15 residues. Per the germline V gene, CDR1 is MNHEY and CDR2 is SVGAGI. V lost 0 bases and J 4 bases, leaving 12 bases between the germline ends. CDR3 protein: CASSYSSRLSYGYTF. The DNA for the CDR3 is TGTGCCAGCAGTTACTCGAGCAGGTTGTCCTATGGCTACACCTTC.

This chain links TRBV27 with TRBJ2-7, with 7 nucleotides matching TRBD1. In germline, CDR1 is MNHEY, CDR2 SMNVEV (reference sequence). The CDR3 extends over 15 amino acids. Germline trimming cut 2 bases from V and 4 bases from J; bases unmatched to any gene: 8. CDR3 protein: CASSLQAGGQYEQYF. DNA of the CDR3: TGTGCCAGCAGTTTACAGGCAGGGGGTCAGTACGAGCAGTACTTC.

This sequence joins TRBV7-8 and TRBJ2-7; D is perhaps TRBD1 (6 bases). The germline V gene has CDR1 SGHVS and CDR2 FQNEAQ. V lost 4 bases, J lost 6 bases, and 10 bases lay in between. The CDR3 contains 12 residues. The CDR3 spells CASSWDISEQYF. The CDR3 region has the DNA TGTGCCAGCAGCTGGGACATCAGCGAGCAGTACTTC.